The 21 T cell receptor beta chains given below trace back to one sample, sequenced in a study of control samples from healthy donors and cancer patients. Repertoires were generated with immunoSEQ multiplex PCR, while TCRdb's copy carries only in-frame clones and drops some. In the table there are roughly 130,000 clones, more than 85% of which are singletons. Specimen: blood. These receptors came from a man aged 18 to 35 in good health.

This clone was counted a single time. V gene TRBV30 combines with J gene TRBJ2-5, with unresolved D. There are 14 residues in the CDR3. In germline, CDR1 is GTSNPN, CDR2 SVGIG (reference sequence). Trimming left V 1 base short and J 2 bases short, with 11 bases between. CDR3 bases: TGTGCCTGGAGTGCCGTGGTCATACAAGAGACCCAGTACTTC. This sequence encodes CAWSAVVIQETQYF.

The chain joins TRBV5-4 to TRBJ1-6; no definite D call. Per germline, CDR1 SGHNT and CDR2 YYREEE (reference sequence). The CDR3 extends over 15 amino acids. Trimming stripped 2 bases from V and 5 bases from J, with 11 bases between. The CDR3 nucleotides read TGTGCCAGCAGCTTAGACCAGAACAATAATTCACCCCTCCACTTT. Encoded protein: CASSLDQNNNSPLHF.

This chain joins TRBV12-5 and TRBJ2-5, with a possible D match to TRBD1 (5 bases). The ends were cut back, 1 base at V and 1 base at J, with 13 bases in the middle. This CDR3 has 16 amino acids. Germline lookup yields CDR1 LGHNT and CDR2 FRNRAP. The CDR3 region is CASGLGPKGIQETQYF. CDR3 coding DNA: TGTGCTAGTGGTTTGGGGCCCAAGGGGATCCAAGAGACCCAGTACTTC.

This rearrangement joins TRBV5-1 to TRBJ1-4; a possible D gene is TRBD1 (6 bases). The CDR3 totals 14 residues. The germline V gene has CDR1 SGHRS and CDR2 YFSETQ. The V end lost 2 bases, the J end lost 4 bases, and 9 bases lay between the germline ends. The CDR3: CASSLGGDNEKLFF. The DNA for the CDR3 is TGCGCCAGCAGCTTAGGGGGTGATAATGAAAAACTGTTTTTT.

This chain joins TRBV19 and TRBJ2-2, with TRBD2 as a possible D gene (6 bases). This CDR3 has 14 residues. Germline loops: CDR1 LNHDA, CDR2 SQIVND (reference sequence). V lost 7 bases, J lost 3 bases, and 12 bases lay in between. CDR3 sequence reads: CASTGVADTGELFF. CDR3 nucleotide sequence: TGTGCCAGTACGGGGGTTGCGGACACCGGGGAGCTGTTTTTT.

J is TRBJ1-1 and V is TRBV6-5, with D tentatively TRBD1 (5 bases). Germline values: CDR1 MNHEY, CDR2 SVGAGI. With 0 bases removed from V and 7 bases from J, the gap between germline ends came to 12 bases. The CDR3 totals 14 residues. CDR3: CASSYSKNRIEAFF. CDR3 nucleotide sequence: TGTGCCAGCAGTTACTCGAAGAACAGGATTGAAGCTTTCTTT.

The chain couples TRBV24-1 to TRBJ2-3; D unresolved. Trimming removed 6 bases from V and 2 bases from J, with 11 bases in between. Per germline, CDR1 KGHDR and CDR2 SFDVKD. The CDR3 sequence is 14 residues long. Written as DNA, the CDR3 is TGTGCCACCAGTCCGGCTACACCCACAGATACGCAGTATTTT. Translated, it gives CATSPATPTDTQYF.

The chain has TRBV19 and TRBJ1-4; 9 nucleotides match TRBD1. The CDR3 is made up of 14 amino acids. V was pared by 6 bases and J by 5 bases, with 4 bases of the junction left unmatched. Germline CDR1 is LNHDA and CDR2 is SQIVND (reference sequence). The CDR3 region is CASSGTGWNEKLFF. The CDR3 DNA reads TGTGCCAGTAGCGGGACAGGGTGGAATGAAAAACTGTTTTTT.

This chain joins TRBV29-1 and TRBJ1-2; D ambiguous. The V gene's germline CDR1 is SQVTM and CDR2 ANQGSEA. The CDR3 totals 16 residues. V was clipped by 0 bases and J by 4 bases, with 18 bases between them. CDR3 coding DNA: TGCAGCGTTGAAGACCGTGCTATACAGTTCTCCTATGGCTACACCTTC. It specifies CSVEDRAIQFSYGYTF.

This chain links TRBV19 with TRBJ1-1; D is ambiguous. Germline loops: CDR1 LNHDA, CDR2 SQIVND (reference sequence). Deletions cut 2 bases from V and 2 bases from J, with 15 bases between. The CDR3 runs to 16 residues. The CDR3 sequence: CASSISAGHFNTEAFF. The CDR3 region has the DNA TGTGCCAGTAGTATAAGCGCCGGCCATTTCAACACTGAAGCTTTCTTT.

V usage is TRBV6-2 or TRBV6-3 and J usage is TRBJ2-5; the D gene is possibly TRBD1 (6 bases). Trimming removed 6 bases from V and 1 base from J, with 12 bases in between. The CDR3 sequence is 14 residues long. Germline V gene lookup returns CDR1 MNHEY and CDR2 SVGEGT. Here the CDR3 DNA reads TGTGCCAGCAGCTTAGGACAGATCCAAGAGACCCAGTACTTC. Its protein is CASSLGQIQETQYF.

CDR3 residues: CATSLGGGLQETQYF. CDR3 in DNA: TGTGCCACCAGCTTGGGGGGCGGGCTTCAAGAGACCCAGTACTTC. The genes are TRBV15 and TRBJ2-5; D is perhaps TRBD1 or TRBD2 (6 bases each). Germline CDR1 and CDR2: LNHNV and YYDKDF (reference sequence). V lost 5 bases, J lost 2 bases, and 15 bases lay in between. This CDR3 spans 15 amino acids.

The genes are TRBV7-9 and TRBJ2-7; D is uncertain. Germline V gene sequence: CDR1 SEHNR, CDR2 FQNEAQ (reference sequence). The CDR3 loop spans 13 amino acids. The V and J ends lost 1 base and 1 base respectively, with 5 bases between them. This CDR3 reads CASSLGPSYEQYF. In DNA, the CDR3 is TGTGCCAGCAGCTTAGGCCCTTCCTACGAGCAGTACTTC.

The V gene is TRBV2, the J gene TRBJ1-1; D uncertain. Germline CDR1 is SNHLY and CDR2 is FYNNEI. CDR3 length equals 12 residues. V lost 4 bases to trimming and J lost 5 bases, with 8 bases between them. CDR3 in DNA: TGTGCCAGCAGTGTGTACGGAACTGAAGCTTTCTTT. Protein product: CASSVYGTEAFF.

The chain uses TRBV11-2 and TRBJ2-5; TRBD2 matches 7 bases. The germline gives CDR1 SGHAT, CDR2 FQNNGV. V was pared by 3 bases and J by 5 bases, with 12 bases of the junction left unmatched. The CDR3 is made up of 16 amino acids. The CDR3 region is CASSFFFGGREETQYF. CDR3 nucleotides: TGTGCCAGCAGCTTCTTCTTCGGGGGGAGGGAGGAGACCCAGTACTTC.

The CDR3 region is CASSLVGYEQYF. CDR3 nucleotide sequence: TGTGCCAGCAGCTTAGTCGGCTACGAGCAGTACTTC. The chain combines TRBV7-8 with TRBJ2-7; no firm D call. Germline V CDR1 and CDR2: SGHVS, FQNEAQ. This CDR3 is built from 12 residues. The V and J ends lost 1 base and 3 bases respectively, with 4 bases between them.

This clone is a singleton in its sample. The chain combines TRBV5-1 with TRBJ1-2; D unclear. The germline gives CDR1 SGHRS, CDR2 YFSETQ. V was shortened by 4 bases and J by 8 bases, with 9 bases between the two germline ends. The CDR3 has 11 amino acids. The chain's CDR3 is CASSRAGGYTF. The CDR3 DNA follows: TGCGCCAGCAGCCGGGCGGGGGGCTACACCTTC.

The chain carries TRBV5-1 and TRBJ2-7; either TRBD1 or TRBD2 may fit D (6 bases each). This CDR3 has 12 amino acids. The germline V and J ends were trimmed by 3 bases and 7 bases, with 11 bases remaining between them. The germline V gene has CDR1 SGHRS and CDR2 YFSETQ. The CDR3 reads CASSSGAGEQYF. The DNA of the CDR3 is TGCGCCAGCAGCTCGGGGGCGGGGGAGCAGTACTTC.

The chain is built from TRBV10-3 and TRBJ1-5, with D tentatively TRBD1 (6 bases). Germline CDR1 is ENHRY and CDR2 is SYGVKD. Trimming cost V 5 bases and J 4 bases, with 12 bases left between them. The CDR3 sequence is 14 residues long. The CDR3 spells CAISSVDRNQPQHF. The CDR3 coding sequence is TGTGCCATCAGTTCCGTCGACAGGAATCAGCCCCAGCATTTT.

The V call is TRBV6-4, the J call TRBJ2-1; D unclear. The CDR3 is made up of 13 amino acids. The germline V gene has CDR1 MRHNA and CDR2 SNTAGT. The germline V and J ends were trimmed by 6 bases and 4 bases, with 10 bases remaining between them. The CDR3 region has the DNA TGTGCCAGCAGCGATAGAGTATACAATGAGCAGTTCTTC. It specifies CASSDRVYNEQFF.

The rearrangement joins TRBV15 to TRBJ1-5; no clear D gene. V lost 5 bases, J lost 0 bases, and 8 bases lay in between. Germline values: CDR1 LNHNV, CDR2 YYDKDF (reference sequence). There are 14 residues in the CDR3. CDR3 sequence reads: CATSSFASNQPQHF. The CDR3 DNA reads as TGTGCCACCAGCTCCTTCGCTAGCAATCAGCCCCAGCATTTT.